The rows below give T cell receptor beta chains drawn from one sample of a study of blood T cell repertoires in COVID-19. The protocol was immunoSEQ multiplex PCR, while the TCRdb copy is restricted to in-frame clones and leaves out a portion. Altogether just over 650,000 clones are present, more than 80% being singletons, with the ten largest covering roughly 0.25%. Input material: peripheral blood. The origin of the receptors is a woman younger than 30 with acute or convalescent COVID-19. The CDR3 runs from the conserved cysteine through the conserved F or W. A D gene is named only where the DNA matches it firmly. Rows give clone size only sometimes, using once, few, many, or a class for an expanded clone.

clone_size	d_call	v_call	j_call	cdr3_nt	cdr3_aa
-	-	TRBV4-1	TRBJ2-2	TGCGCCAGCAGCCAAGGGGGCGGGACTAACACCGGGGAGCTGTTTTTT	CASSQGGGTNTGELFF
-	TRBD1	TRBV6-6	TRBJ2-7	TGTGCCAGCGGGCGGACAGGGAACTACGAGCAGTACTTC	CASGRTGNYEQYF
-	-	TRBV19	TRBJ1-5	TGTGCCAGTAGTATTTTCCGGAGGGATAATCAGCCCCAGCATTTT	CASSIFRRDNQPQHF
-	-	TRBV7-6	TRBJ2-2	TGTGCCAGCAGCTTAAGGAGGGGGCCAGACACCGGGGAGCTGTTTTTT	CASSLRRGPDTGELFF
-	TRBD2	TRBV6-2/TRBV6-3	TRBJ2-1	TGTGCCAGCAGCCTGGGGGGGAATGAGCAGTTCTTC	CASSLGGNEQFF
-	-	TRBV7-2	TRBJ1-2	TGTGCCAGCACTCGAGAAGACTATGGCTACACCTTC	CASTREDYGYTF
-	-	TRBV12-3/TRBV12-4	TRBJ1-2	TGTGCCAGCAGTTTTTTACCCAGGTCTGGCTACACCTTC	CASSFLPRSGYTF
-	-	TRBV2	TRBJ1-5	TGTGCCAGCAGAGCACTATCTGGGAATCAGCCCCAGCATTTT	CASRALSGNQPQHF
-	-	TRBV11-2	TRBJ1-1	TGTGCCAGCAGCCCCATCGCCGGGGGAGGTGAAGCTTTCTTT	CASSPIAGGGEAFF
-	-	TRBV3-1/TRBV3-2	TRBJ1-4	TGTGCCAGCAGCCAAGAGGGAGGGAGAGGACTGTTTTTT	CASSQEGGRGLFF
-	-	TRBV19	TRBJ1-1	TGTGCCAGTAGTATAGGTTGGGGGGGCACTGAAGCTTTCTTT	CASSIGWGGTEAFF
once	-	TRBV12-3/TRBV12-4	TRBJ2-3	TGTGCCAGCAGTTTAGGAGAAGTCCAGTATTTT	CASSLGEVQYF
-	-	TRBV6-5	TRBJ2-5	TGTGCCAGCAGCAGGGAGACCCAGTACTTC	CASSRETQYF
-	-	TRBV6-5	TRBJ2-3	TGTGCCAGCAGTTACTCTCGCAGGGCAGATACGCAGTATTTT	CASSYSRRADTQYF
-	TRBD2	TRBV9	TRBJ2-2	TGTGCCAGCAGCGAGAGACTAGCGGGGGTGATGAACACCGGGGAGCTGTTTTTT	CASSERLAGVMNTGELFF
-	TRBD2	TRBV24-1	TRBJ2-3	TGTGCCACCAGTCTAAGCGGGGGACGCAATACGCAGTATTTT	CATSLSGGRNTQYF
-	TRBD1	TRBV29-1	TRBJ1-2	TGCAGCGTCCCTGGGACAGACGGCTACACCTTC	CSVPGTDGYTF
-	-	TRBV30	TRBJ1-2	TGTGCCTGGAGCGGCTCGGGGAAGAACTATGGCTACACCTTC	CAWSGSGKNYGYTF
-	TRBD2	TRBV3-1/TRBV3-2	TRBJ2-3	TGTGCCAGCAGCCAAGTTGGCGGGGGAGCCACAGATACGCAGTATTTT	CASSQVGGGATDTQYF
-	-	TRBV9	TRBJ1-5	TGTGCCAGCAGCGTAGCTGAGGGTGGCAATCAGCCCCAGCATTTT	CASSVAEGGNQPQHF
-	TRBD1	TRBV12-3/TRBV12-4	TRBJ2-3	TGTGCCAGCAGTTCCCGGGACAGCGTTCGCGAGTATTTT	CASSSRDSVREYF
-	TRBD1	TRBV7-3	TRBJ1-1	TGTGCCAGCAGCTTACCAGGACAGGGGCGCAACACTGAAGCTTTCTTT	CASSLPGQGRNTEAFF
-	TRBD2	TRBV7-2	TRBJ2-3	TGTGCCAGCAGCCCCGGACTAGCAGACACAGATACGCAGTATTTT	CASSPGLADTDTQYF
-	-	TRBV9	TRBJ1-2	TGTGCCAGCAGCGTAGGAGGTGTGCCAAACTATGGCTACACCTTC	CASSVGGVPNYGYTF
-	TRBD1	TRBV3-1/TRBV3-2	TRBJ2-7	TGTGCCAGCAGCCAAGATTCAGGGACAGAACACTACGAGCAGTACTTC	CASSQDSGTEHYEQYF
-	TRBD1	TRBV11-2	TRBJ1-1	TGTGCCAGCAGCGACCCACGGACAGGGATGAACACTGAAGCTTTCTTT	CASSDPRTGMNTEAFF
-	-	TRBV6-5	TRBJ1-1	TGTGCCAGCAGTTACGAGGACTACACTGAAGCTTTCTTT	CASSYEDYTEAFF
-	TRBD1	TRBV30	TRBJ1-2	TGTGCCTGGAGTCTTCAATCAGGGGGTCCCAATGGCTACACCTTC	CAWSLQSGGPNGYTF
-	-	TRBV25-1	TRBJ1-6	TGTGCCAGCAGTTCAACCACAGGGTATAATTCACCCCTCCACTTT	CASSSTTGYNSPLHF
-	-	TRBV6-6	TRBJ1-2	TGTGCCAGCAGTTTCCTCGGTGATGGCTACACCTTC	CASSFLGDGYTF
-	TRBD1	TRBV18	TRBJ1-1	TGTGCCAGCTCACTTGGACAGGGGGACGCTGAAGCTTTCTTT	CASSLGQGDAEAFF